This T cell receptor beta chain was retrieved from a study of molecular identifiers for immune sequencing clone quantification. From the PCR reads, TCRdb called clonotypes with MiXCR, one entry per CDR3 protein. The sample shows 40,000 to 45,000 distinct CDR3 sequences, about a fifth of them seen only once. Findings and limits, study-wide: Spiked Jurkat TCR RNA equivalent to one cell reportedly surfaced among about 1 million naive cells. Over 99% of CMV-specific effector molecules, but under 1% of naive ones, were in clones above 20 copies. Sharing of a barcode by identical TCR molecules could cause highly expanded clone sizes to be underestimated.

CD8+CD4-CCR7+CD45RA+ cells were sorted as naive CD8 T cells. This clonotype was found many times. Its antigen is undetermined. The sequence was obtained from a human donor in good health. Some libraries in this study had Jurkat cell RNA spiked in. The sequencing input was naive CD8+ T cells from blood, with Jurkat cell RNA spiked in. As for subset: FACS-sorted CD8+CD4-CCR7+CD45RA+ naive T cells.

DNA for the CDR3: TGTGCCAGCAGTTTGATCCCCGGGACAGATCTCAACGAGCAGTACTTC. Translated: CASSLIPGTDLNEQYF. The genes are TRBV28 and TRBJ2-7; 7 bases are a match to TRBD1. The CDR3 sequence is 16 residues long. The germline V gene encodes CDR1 MDHEN and CDR2 SYDVKM. V shed 3 bases and J 5 bases; nucleotides not matched to a gene: 13.